These T cell receptor beta chains were read from a single sample in a study of blood T cell repertoires in COVID-19. Using immunoSEQ multiplex PCR, the repertoire was profiled, and TCRdb retains in-frame clones only, with some absent. The table lists some 260,000 clones, 65% to 90% of them singletons. The sample taken for sequencing was peripheral blood. These receptors all come from a woman older than 75 with active or convalescent COVID-19. The CDR3 runs from the conserved cysteine through the conserved F or W. The D gene is left open where the match is weak.

j_call d_call v_call cdr3_aa
TRBJ2-1 - TRBV12-3/TRBV12-4 CASSHISSNEQFF
TRBJ2-7 - TRBV18 CASSPLGQGSYEQYF
TRBJ1-6 - TRBV3-1/TRBV3-2 CASSRSGKSPLHF
TRBJ1-2 - TRBV11-2 CASALEGVYGYTF
TRBJ2-1 TRBD2 TRBV7-9 CASSSFSGRAYEQFF
TRBJ1-1 - TRBV5-1 CASSLTGRNTEAFF
TRBJ1-1 - TRBV2 CASSPHAGVRVGTEAFF
TRBJ1-2 TRBD1 TRBV2 CASSESTGLGGYTF
TRBJ1-5 TRBD1 TRBV30 CAWSDTGVSQPQHF
TRBJ2-7 - TRBV25-1 CASSDVGGEQYF
TRBJ2-1 TRBD2 TRBV6-5 CASMGTSFYNEQFF
TRBJ2-1 TRBD2 TRBV10-3 CAISDRDTGSGNEQFF
TRBJ2-7 - TRBV6-5 CASNSRGADYEQYF
TRBJ1-2 - TRBV7-9 CASSLDGAGVFYYGYTF
TRBJ2-3 TRBD1 TRBV5-4 CASSPTGADTQYF
TRBJ2-7 - TRBV7-2 CASSVTRDEQYF
TRBJ2-3 TRBD2 TRBV20-1 CSASGLADRGDTQYF
TRBJ2-6 - TRBV11-2 CASSRSSSSGANVLTF
TRBJ1-1 - TRBV28 CASSSIETVQAFF
TRBJ1-1 - TRBV6-6 CASSPTGRNTEAFF